This T cell receptor (beta chain) was sequenced during a study of CD8+CD57+ T cells in acquired aplastic anemia. Germline CDR1 and CDR2: SGHTS and YDEGEE. V trimming: 4 bases; J trimming: 0 bases; junction bases outside the gene matches: 5. The CDR3 has 17 residues. Genomic DNA served as template for TCR beta VDJ and CDR3 profiling. From the reads, TCRdb called clonotypes with MiXCR, one entry per CDR3 protein. The sample lists roughly 420,000 distinct CDR3 sequences, 65% to 80% occurring once. Many counts were recorded for this clonotype. The source is a human donor in good health, serving as a control. Sequences were obtained from sorted CD4+, CD8+, or CD8+CD57+ T cells (not recorded which) from PBMCs. This chain joins TRBV5-8 and TRBJ1-6, with 9 bases identical to TRBD1. CDR3 DNA sequence: TGTGCCAGCAGCACGGGACAGGGATTCTCCTATAATTCACCCCTCCACTTT. This encodes CASSTGQGFSYNSPLHF. Full variable domain (missing parts from reference TRBV5-8 and TRBJ1-6): EAGVTQSPTHLIKTRGQQATLRCSPISGHTSVYWYQQALGLGLQFLLWYDEGEERNRGNFPPRFSGRQFPNYSSELNVNALELEDSALYLCASSTGQGFSYNSPLHFGNGTRLTVT.